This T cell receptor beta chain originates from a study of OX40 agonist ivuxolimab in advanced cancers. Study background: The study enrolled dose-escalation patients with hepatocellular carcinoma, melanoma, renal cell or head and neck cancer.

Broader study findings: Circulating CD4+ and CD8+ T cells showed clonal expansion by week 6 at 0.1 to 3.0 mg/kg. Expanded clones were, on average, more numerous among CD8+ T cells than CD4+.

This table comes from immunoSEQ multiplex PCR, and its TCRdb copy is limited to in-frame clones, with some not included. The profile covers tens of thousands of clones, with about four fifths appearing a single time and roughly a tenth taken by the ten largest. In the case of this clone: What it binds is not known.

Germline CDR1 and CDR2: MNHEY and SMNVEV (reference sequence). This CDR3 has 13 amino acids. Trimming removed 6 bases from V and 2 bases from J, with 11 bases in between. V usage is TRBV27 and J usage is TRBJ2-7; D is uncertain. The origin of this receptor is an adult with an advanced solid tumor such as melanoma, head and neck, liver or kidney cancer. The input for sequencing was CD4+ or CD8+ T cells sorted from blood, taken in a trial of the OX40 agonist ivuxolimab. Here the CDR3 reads CASRPTATYEQYF. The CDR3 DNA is TGTGCCAGCAGACCCACAGCGACCTACGAGCAGTACTTC.